This is a list of T cell receptor beta chains from one sample in a study of blood T cell repertoires in COVID-19. Measured with immunoSEQ multiplex PCR; TCRdb has only the in-frame clones, and not every one. The repertoire holds about 150,000 clones, with approximately 78% as singletons. Sequences were obtained from peripheral blood. The receptors here all came from a human donor with acute or convalescent COVID-19. The donor label of this sample is uncertain. Both conserved end residues are part of each CDR3. D genes are given only for firm matches. Expanded clones are given a class, and other clones once, few, many or no size at all.

TRBJ2-1 | . | . | 12 | TRBV7-9 | TGTGCCAGCAGCTTGAGGTACAATGAGCAGTTCTTC | CASSLRYNEQFF
TRBJ1-1 | TRBD1 | . | 14 | TRBV6-5 | TGTGCCAGCAGTCCGGCGGACAGGCTATCTGAAGCTTTCTTT | CASSPADRLSEAFF
TRBJ2-7 | . | . | 14 | TRBV6-5 | TGTGCCAGCAGCACACAGGGAATCGCCTACGAGCAGTACTTC | CASSTQGIAYEQYF
TRBJ2-1 | TRBD2 | few | 15 | TRBV5-4 | TGTGCCAGCAGCTTAACTAGCGGGGGGGAGGGTGAGCAGTTCTTC | CASSLTSGGEGEQFF
TRBJ1-2 | . | . | 11 | TRBV2 | TGTGCATCGGTCGGGTCACGAGGCTACACCTTC | CASVGSRGYTF
TRBJ1-3 | TRBD1 | . | 16 | TRBV3-1/TRBV3-2 | TGTGCCAGCAGCCATAGGGACAGGGGGATTGGAAACACCATATATTTT | CASSHRDRGIGNTIYF
TRBJ1-1 | . | . | 16 | TRBV6-6 | TGTGCCAGCAGACGAAATCCCGAGGCGATGAACACTGAAGCTTTCTTT | CASRRNPEAMNTEAFF
TRBJ2-3 | TRBD2 | . | 16 | TRBV19 | TGTGCGACGACTAGCGGGGGATTCCTTGGAACAGATACGCAGTATTTT | CATTSGGFLGTDTQYF
TRBJ1-1 | . | . | 13 | TRBV11-1 | TGTGCCAGCAGCTTAACAGCTTACACTGAAGCTTTCTTT | CASSLTAYTEAFF
TRBJ2-1 | TRBD2 | once | 15 | TRBV19 | TGTGCCAGTAGCCCTTGGCTAGCGGGGTACAATGAGCAGTTCTTC | CASSPWLAGYNEQFF
TRBJ1-2 | . | few | 13 | TRBV25-1 | TGTGCCAGCAGTGAACCGACAGCCTATGGCTACACCTTC | CASSEPTAYGYTF
TRBJ2-2 | . | . | 15 | TRBV29-1 | TGCAGCGTTGATGCGTTTGGTTCGGGCACCGGGGAGCTGTTTTTT | CSVDAFGSGTGELFF
TRBJ1-5 | . | . | 15 | TRBV7-2 | TGTGCCAGCAGCTTAGGGGAGTATAGCAATCAGCCCCAGCATTTT | CASSLGEYSNQPQHF
TRBJ1-5 | . | . | 15 | TRBV5-8 | TGTGCCAGCAGCATACAGGGATTTAGCAATCAGCCCCAGCATTTT | CASSIQGFSNQPQHF
TRBJ2-1 | TRBD2 | . | 15 | TRBV24-1 | TGTGCCACCAGTGATCCCATGGCGGGGGACAATGAGCAGTTCTTC | CATSDPMAGDNEQFF
TRBJ1-2 | . | . | 14 | TRBV7-2 | TGTGCCAGCAGCGGCTTCGGGGGAACGGGCGGCTACACCTTC | CASSGFGGTGGYTF
TRBJ2-3 | TRBD2 | . | 16 | TRBV7-2 | TGTGCCAGCAGCACTCTAGCGGGGGCCCGCACAGATACGCAGTATTTT | CASSTLAGARTDTQYF